The subject of this entry is one T cell receptor (beta chain). This specimen comes from a study of control samples from healthy donors and cancer patients. Only in-frame clones appear in the TCRdb table, and some are missing; sequencing was by immunoSEQ multiplex PCR. The sample carries about 170,000 clones, 70% to 90% recorded once. The V end lost 5 bases, the J end lost 6 bases, and 11 bases lay between the germline ends. The germline V gene has CDR1 MNHEY and CDR2 SVGAGI. The CDR3 covers 13 residues. The sample taken for sequencing was blood. The chain combines TRBV6-5 with TRBJ1-5; D is perhaps TRBD1 (6 bases). This TCR came from a man aged 25 to 45 in good health. CDR3 loop: CASSRGGGQPQHF. In DNA, the CDR3 is TGTGCCAGCAGTAGAGGGGGTGGTCAGCCCCAGCATTTT.